This T cell receptor beta chain was recovered during a study of regulatory T cells in long-lasting Graves disease. This clonotype showed up many times. Regarding time point: persistent/refractory GD, antithyroid drugs over 5 years with positive TRAb. There was RNA extracted from PBMCs, and the TCR library was made from it. This CDR3 spans 14 amino acids. The ends were cut back, 2 bases at V and 5 bases at J, with 9 bases in the middle. Germline lookup yields CDR1 MNHEY and CDR2 SVGAGI. Relying on iRepertoire HTBI primers and Arm-PCR of CDR3 regions, the team built TCR beta libraries. TCRdb re-called the multiplex PCR reads with MiXCR, one entry per CDR3 protein. The table has around 450,000 distinct CDR3 sequences, 20% to 25% seen once.

The TCR sequence derives from a female donor with Graves disease. The material sequenced was peripheral blood mononuclear cells (PBMCs), taken when the disease was refractory, from a patient treated with antithyroid drugs. This chain uses TRBV6-5 with TRBJ2-2, with a possible D match to TRBD2 (5 bases). The CDR3 here is CASSYDGGTGELFF. DNA of the CDR3: TGTGCCAGCAGTTACGACGGAGGTACCGGGGAGCTGTTTTTT.